This TCR beta chain appears in the sequencing data of a study of CXCR3-negative and CXCR3-positive naive CD8 T cells. General observations from the study: CXCR3-positive naive cells had more hydrophobic TRB CDR3s than CXCR3-negative naive cells.

Per CD8+ T cell subset, triplicate sorts of 300,000 or so cells each were done. CD45RO-CCR7+CD27+CD95- cells counted as naive CD8+ T cells. Libraries were UMI-labeled 5' RACE TRB cDNA. TCRdb re-called the 5' RACE reads; one entry per CDR3 protein, DNA not given. Reported are about 110,000 distinct CDR3 sequences; the ten largest clones contain 0.3% to 0.45%. A word on this clonotype: The antigen is not known.

Germline loops: CDR1 SGHTA, CDR2 FQGTGA. The CDR3 length is 16 residues. Sequenced sample: naive CXCR3+ CD8+ T cells from blood. The subset: CD45RO-CCR7+CD27+CD95- naive CD8+ T cells expressing CXCR3 (TNR3+). The chain is built from TRBV7-3 and TRBJ2-2; checking the TCRdb D call of TRBD1 is not possible without DNA. This sequence was found in a human donor in good health. Some clones in this sample may be carry-over from other donors' samples. The CDR3 region is CASSLMGQPNTGELFF.